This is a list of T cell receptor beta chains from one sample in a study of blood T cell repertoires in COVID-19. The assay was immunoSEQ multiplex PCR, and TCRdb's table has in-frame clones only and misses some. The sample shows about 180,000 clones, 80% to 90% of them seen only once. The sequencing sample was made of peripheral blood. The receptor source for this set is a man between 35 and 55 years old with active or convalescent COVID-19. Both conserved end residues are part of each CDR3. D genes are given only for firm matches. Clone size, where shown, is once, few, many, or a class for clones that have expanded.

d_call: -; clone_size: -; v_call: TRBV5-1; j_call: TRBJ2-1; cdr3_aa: CASSPPGGNEQFF
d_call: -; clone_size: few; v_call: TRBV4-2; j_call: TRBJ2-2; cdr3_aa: CASSQGPDTGELFF
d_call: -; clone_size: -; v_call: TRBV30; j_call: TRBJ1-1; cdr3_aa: CAWSVAEGTEAFF
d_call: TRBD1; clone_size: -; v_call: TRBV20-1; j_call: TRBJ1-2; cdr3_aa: CSASRGQGAYGYTF
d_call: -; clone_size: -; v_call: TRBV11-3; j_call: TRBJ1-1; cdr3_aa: CASSLSVNTEAFF
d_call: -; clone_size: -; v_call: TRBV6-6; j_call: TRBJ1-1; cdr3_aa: CASSLRAGSGASTEAFF
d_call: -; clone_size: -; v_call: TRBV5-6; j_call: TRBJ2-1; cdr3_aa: CASSPPRVGASYNEQFF
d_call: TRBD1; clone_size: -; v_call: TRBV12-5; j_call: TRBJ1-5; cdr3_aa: CASGLVLWTGEGYSNQPQHF
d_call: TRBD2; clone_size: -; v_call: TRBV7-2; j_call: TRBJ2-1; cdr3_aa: CASSFSGGFDYNEQFF
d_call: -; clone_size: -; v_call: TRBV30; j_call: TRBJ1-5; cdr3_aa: CAWTDRENQPQHF
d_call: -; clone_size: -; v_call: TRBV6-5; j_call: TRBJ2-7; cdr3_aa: CASSYSSLRAYEQYF
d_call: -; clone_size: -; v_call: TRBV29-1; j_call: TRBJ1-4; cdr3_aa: CSVANAEHEKLFF
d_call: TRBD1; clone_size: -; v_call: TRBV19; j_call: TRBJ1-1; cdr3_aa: CASRAGGRAFF
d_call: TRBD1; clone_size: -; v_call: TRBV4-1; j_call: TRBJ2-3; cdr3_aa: CASSPRQGGGLDTQYF
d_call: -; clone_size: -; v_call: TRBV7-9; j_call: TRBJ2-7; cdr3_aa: CATGSPFGQGPSYEQYF
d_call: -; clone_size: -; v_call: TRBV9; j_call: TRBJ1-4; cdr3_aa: CASSVGSVDEKLFF